This T cell receptor (beta chain) was identified during a study of shared clonotypes between healthy human individuals. Study background: CD8 memory received one plate per donor, CD8 naive two, CD4 memory three and CD4 naive three. Study-wide results and limits: The study sampled only blood, and tissue repertoires likely differ. Naive subsets, compared against memory subsets, generally had larger estimated richness values.

Comments on this clone: The antigen remains undetermined.

CDR3 length: 12 residues. Trimming took 5 bases from V and 12 from J, leaving 14 bases between them. Germline V gives CDR1 SGHTA, CDR2 FQGTGA. The table came from immunoSEQ multiplex PCR; TCRdb's copy has only in-frame clones and leaves some out. Here the sample spans 2 million to 2.5 million clones, 90% to 95% being singletons. Sequenced: naive CD4+ T cells from PBMCs. Subset specified: CD45RA+ positively selected. The V gene is TRBV7-3, the J gene TRBJ2-1; D not resolved. The sequence derives from a man aged 18 to 35 in good health. Some clones in this sample may be carry-over from other donors' samples. The CDR3 DNA reads TGTGCCAGCAGCCTATTAGGAAGCGCGCAGTTCTTC. This translates into CASSLLGSAQFF. Drawing the rest from reference TRBV7-3 and TRBJ2-1, the complete variable domain is GAGVSQTPSNKVTEKGKYVELRCDPISGHTALYWYRQSLGQGPEFLIYFQGTGAADDSGLPNDRFFAVRPEGSVSTLKIQRTERGDSAVYLCASSLLGSAQFFGPGTRLTVL.